The 14 T cell receptor beta chains presented below share a single source sample, sequenced in a study of blood T cell repertoires in COVID-19. Assay used: immunoSEQ multiplex PCR; TCRdb lists only in-frame clones, some missing. The sample contains 200,000 to 250,000 clones, approximately 90% of which appear only once. Sequencing was carried out using peripheral blood. The source of these receptors is a man aged 60-69 years with COVID-19, enrolled during active disease.

CDR3 sequence reads: CASSLVSDSNRLEAFF. The CDR3 DNA is TGCGCCAGCAGCTTGGTATCGGATAGTAACAGGCTTGAAGCTTTCTTT. The chain joins TRBV5-1 to TRBJ1-1, with D possibly being TRBD1 (5 bases). CDR3 length: 16 residues. From germline, CDR1 is SGHRS and CDR2 YFSETQ. Between the trimmed V and J ends, which lost 0 bases and 7 bases, there was a span of 19 bases.

The chain carries TRBV7-2 and TRBJ1-2, with 7 bases identical to TRBD1. Germline V gives CDR1 SGHTA, CDR2 FQGNSA. The CDR3 covers 15 residues. The junction had 10 bases not matched to a gene; V was cut back by 4 bases and J by 5 bases. The DNA of the CDR3 is TGTGCCAGCAGCTCCCGGACAGGCTCGAGGTATGGCTACACCTTC. Translation: CASSSRTGSRYGYTF. Full variable domain (outside the CDR3, taken from reference TRBV7-2 and TRBJ1-2): GAGVSQSPSNKVTEKGKDVELRCDPISGHTALYWYRQSLGQGLEFLIYFQGNSAPDKSGLPSDRFSAERTGGSVSTLTIQRTQQEDSAVYLCASSSRTGSRYGYTFGSGTRLTVV.

This chain joins TRBV6-2 or TRBV6-3 and TRBJ2-3; 8 bases match TRBD2. The V segment lost 0 bases and the J segment 2 bases; nucleotides outside the gene matches: 4. CDR1 and CDR2 (germline): MNHEY, SVGEGT. The CDR3 extends over 16 amino acids. CDR3 sequence reads: CASSYSRGGITDTQYF. CDR3 sequence (DNA): TGTGCCAGCAGTTACTCGCGCGGGGGGATCACAGATACGCAGTATTTT.

This rearrangement joins TRBV6-5 to TRBJ1-2; 7 bases line up with TRBD1. The ends lost 6 bases at V and 4 bases at J; junction bases unmatched: 8. CDR1 is MNHEY, CDR2 SVGAGI, per germline. The CDR3 is made up of 14 amino acids. CDR3 DNA sequence: TGTGCCAGCAGCAAGAAGGGGGCAGGCTATGGCTACACCTTC. Its translation: CASSKKGAGYGYTF.

This clone was seen once. The rearrangement links TRBV19 to TRBJ2-2; 8 positions agree with TRBD2. Germline-derived CDR1 and CDR2 are LNHDA and SQIVND (reference sequence). With V trimmed by 7 bases and J by 3 bases, 13 bases remained unmatched. CDR3 length equals 17 residues. CDR3 in DNA: TGTGCCAGTACCCAGCGGGGGCTTATCGGGGACACCGGGGAGCTGTTTTTT. As protein: CASTQRGLIGDTGELFF.

V and J are TRBV2 and TRBJ1-3; D not certain. CDR1 and CDR2 from the germline V gene are SNHLY and FYNNEI. Trimming took off 4 bases at V and 4 bases at J, with 17 bases between the two ends. This CDR3 spans 16 amino acids. The CDR3: CASSVVNGAMGNTIYF. DNA for the CDR3: TGTGCCAGCAGTGTTGTGAACGGAGCTATGGGAAACACCATATATTTT.

The chain couples TRBV2 to TRBJ1-1; a possible D gene is TRBD1 (6 bases). Germline CDR1 reads SNHLY; CDR2 reads FYNNEI. The V end lost 5 bases, the J end lost 0 bases, and 10 bases lay between the germline ends. This CDR3 is built from 14 residues. The CDR3 DNA sequence: TGTGCCAGCAGTAAGGACAGCATGAACACTGAAGCTTTCTTT. This codes for CASSKDSMNTEAFF.

The chain is built from TRBV25-1 and TRBJ1-2, with D perhaps TRBD1 (5 bases). Germline CDR1 reads MGHDK; CDR2 reads SYGVNS. Trimming cost V 0 bases and J 7 bases, with 15 bases left between them. This CDR3 has 15 residues. CDR3 region: CASSEYQGTLSGYTF. The CDR3 DNA reads as TGTGCCAGCAGTGAATACCAGGGTACGCTCAGTGGCTACACCTTC.

This chain links TRBV9 with TRBJ2-2; D gene ambiguous. The V end lost 0 bases, the J end lost 0 bases, and 3 bases lay between the germline ends. The germline CDR1 and CDR2 sequences are SGDLS and YYNGEE. CDR3 length: 14 amino acids. Here the CDR3 DNA reads TGTGCCAGCAGCGTAGCCACGAACACCGGGGAGCTGTTTTTT. Amino acids: CASSVATNTGELFF.

V gene TRBV4-3 combines with J gene TRBJ1-3, with D possibly matching TRBD1 (6 bases). Germline CDR1 LGHNA, CDR2 YSLEER. There are 17 residues in the CDR3. V lost 0 bases to trimming and J lost 2 bases, with 14 bases between them. The CDR3 protein is CASSQELQGRAGNTIYF. The CDR3 DNA follows: TGCGCCAGCAGCCAAGAACTACAGGGCCGGGCTGGAAACACCATATATTTT.

The genes are TRBV4-1 and TRBJ2-7; 8 nucleotides line up with TRBD1. The CDR3 has 17 amino acids. Trimming cost V 2 bases and J 3 bases; bases outside gene matches: 12. From germline, CDR1 is MGHRA and CDR2 YSYEKL. CDR3 DNA: TGCGCCAGCAGCCAATTAGCCACCAGACAGGGGAACTACGAGCAGTACTTC. Its protein product is CASSQLATRQGNYEQYF.

The rearrangement joins TRBV7-2 to TRBJ1-2; D is perhaps TRBD1 (6 bases). Germline values: CDR1 SGHTA, CDR2 FQGNSA. V was shortened by 5 bases and J by 2 bases, with 12 bases between the two germline ends. CDR3 length equals 14 residues. This chain's CDR3 is CASSPTGLNYGYTF. CDR3 DNA sequence: TGTGCCAGCAGCCCGACAGGTCTAAACTATGGCTACACCTTC. Together with reference TRBV7-2 and TRBJ1-2, the CDR3 gives the full variable domain: GAGVSQSPSNKVTEKGKDVELRCDPISGHTALYWYRQSLGQGLEFLIYFQGNSAPDKSGLPSDRFSAERTGGSVSTLTIQRTQQEDSAVYLCASSPTGLNYGYTFGSGTRLTVV.

V and J are TRBV19 and TRBJ2-7; 7 bases line up with TRBD2. CDR3 size: 13 residues. Germline lookup yields CDR1 LNHDA and CDR2 SQIVND (reference sequence). V lost 5 bases and J lost 7; bases outside the gene matches: 8. CDR3 protein: CASSLAGAWEQYF. The CDR3 nucleotides are TGTGCCAGTAGTCTCGCGGGAGCATGGGAGCAGTACTTC.

V and J are TRBV7-8 and TRBJ1-2, with a possible D match to TRBD1 (5 bases). V was trimmed by 1 base and J by 5 bases, leaving 14 bases between them. Looked up from germline, CDR1 is SGHVS and CDR2 is FQNEAQ. The CDR3 extends over 15 amino acids. The chain's CDR3 is CASSLEGRVRYGYTF. The CDR3, as DNA: TGTGCCAGCAGCTTAGAGGGCAGGGTGAGGTATGGCTACACCTTC.